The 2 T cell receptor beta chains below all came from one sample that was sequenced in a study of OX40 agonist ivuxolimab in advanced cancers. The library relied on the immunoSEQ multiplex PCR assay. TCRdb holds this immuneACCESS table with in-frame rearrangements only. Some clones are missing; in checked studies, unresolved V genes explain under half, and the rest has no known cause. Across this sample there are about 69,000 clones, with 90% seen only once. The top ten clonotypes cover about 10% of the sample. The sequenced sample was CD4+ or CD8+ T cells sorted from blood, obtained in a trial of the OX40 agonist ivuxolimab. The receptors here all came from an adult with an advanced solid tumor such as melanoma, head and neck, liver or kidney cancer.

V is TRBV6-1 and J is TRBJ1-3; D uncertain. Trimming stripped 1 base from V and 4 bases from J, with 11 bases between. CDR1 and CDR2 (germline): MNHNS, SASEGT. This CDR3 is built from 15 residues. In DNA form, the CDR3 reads TGTGCCAGCAGTGAAGGAGGCTCTGCGGGAAACACCATATATTTT. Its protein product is CASSEGGSAGNTIYF.

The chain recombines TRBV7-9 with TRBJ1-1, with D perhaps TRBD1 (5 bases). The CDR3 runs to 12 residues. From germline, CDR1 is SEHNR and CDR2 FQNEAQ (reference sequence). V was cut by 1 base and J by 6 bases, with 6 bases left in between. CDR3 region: CASSLGTPEAFF. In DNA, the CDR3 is TGTGCCAGCAGCTTAGGGACACCTGAAGCTTTCTTT.